This paragraph covers one T cell receptor beta chain sequence. Its antigen is not identified. For the second PCR, which ran for about 7 to 11 cycles, a sample-barcoded 5' primer and a J-beta primer mix were used. One entry per CDR3 protein results from TCRdb running MiXCR on the 5' RACE reads. The table lists 600,000 to 1,000,000 distinct CDR3 sequences, 25% of them singletons, with approximately 3.7% in the top ten. The data belong to a study of blood T cells in healthy people across ages. Study observations and caveats: Getting older went along with TCR beta diversity per million T cells dropping roughly linearly.

The CDR3 has 13 amino acids. This sample was also put to use in a study of T cells of mothers and their children.

The chain combines TRBV21-1 with TRBJ2-2. TRBV21-1 is marked as a pseudogene. The sequence derives from a boy between 10 and 17 years old in good health. The sequenced sample consisted of blood. CDR3 coding DNA: TGTGCCAGCGGCCCTAAGAACACCGGGGAGCTGTTTTTT. Residues: CASGPKNTGELFF.